The count of the clone carrying this T cell receptor beta chain is one. Assay used: immunoSEQ multiplex PCR; TCRdb lists only in-frame clones, some missing. The sample has 200,000 to 250,000 clones; around 83% are singletons. The sample belongs to a study of blood T cell repertoires in COVID-19. In the study overall: Sample material is recorded as cDNA or gDNA derived from T cells, B-cell-depleted T cells, or PBMCs.

Looked up from germline, CDR1 is MNHNS and CDR2 is SASEGT. This CDR3 is built from 15 residues. V shed 0 bases and J shed 3 bases, with 11 bases lying between them. The gene calls are TRBV6-1 and TRBJ2-5, with a possible D match to TRBD2 (5 bases). Sequencing was done on a sample of peripheral blood. This clonotype was obtained from an older man with acute or convalescent COVID-19. CDR3: CASSEAQASKETQYF. The CDR3 bases are TGTGCCAGCAGTGAAGCGCAAGCTAGCAAAGAGACCCAGTACTTC.